The 15 T cell receptor beta chains below were found in one sample sequenced in a study of blood T cells in healthy people across ages. Together with a sample-barcoded 5' primer, a J-beta primer mix was included in a second PCR lasting about 6 to 12 cycles. One entry per CDR3 protein results from TCRdb running MiXCR on the 5' RACE reads. The sample has 750,000 to 1,000,000 distinct CDR3 sequences, 25% to 35% seen once. Another study also made use of these data, one on T cells of mothers and their children.

Sequences were obtained from blood. The receptors here all came from a woman in her forties in good health.

This clonotype appeared a few times. The rearrangement links TRBV5-8 to TRBJ2-1; 11 bases align to TRBD2. The germline V gene encodes CDR1 SGHTS and CDR2 YDEGEE. This CDR3 has 17 amino acids. Trimming cost V 5 bases and J 5 bases; bases outside gene matches: 12. This chain's CDR3 is CASSYKNLAGGNNEQFF. The DNA of the CDR3 is TGTGCCAGCAGTTATAAAAATCTAGCGGGGGGAAACAATGAGCAGTTCTTC.

This clonotype came up many times. The V call is TRBV29-1, the J call TRBJ2-3; weak D call: TRBD1 (7 bases). The CDR3 is 14 residues long. Germline assignment: CDR1 SQVTM and CDR2 ANQGSEA. The germline V and J ends were trimmed by 2 bases and 9 bases, with 18 bases remaining between them. Here the CDR3 DNA reads TGCAGCGTTGAAAGGCAGGGGGACTTTTGGACGCAGTATTTT. Its protein is CSVERQGDFWTQYF.

J is TRBJ2-7 and V is TRBV20-1; D is possibly TRBD1 (5 bases). CDR3 length: 13 amino acids. Trimming pared 2 bases from V and 7 bases from J, leaving 15 bases between. CDR1 and CDR2 (germline): DFQATT, SNEGSKA (reference sequence). The CDR3, as DNA: TGCAGTGCTAGACCCTGGACAAGGCGAGAGCAGTACTTC. The encoded protein is CSARPWTRREQYF.

In the case of this clonotype: It may be a read error: a sequence one base away is much more abundant. The chain carries TRBV20-1 and TRBJ2-5; maybe TRBD2 (6 bases). The CDR3 runs 15 residues. V gave up 6 bases and J gave up 2 bases, with 19 bases separating them. Germline V gene lookup returns CDR1 DFQATT and CDR2 SNEGSKA (reference sequence). The CDR3 sequence is CSAGRGGRNQETQYF. The CDR3 region has the DNA TGCAGTGCGGGGCGTGGAGGGAGGAATCAAGAGACCCAGTACTTC.

This clonotype came up a few times. The chain recombines TRBV7-9 with TRBJ2-3; a weak D match, TRBD2 (6 bases). The V gene's germline CDR1 is SEHNR and CDR2 FQNEAQ (reference sequence). The CDR3 has 16 residues. Trimming stripped 7 bases from V and 0 bases from J, with 17 bases between. The CDR3 protein is CASKISGGHSTDTQYF. CDR3 DNA: TGTGCCAGCAAGATTAGCGGCGGACATAGCACAGATACGCAGTATTTT.

The table lists this clonotype with a few counts. This sequence joins TRBV28 and TRBJ1-1, with D possibly matching TRBD1 (5 bases). Germline CDR1 is MDHEN and CDR2 is SYDVKM. V was pared by 6 bases and J by 6 bases, with 17 bases between. This CDR3 has 14 amino acids. CDR3 nucleotides: TGTGCCAGCAGGGGGATGGACATGACTCCTGAAGCTTTCTTT. This codes for CASRGMDMTPEAFF.

This clonotype was seen more than once but under ten times. V and J are TRBV6-5 and TRBJ2-1, with a possible D match to TRBD2 (7 bases). The CDR3 runs to 16 residues. Germline V gives CDR1 MNHEY, CDR2 SVGAGI. V gave up 2 bases and J gave up 6 bases, with 17 bases separating them. As DNA, the CDR3 is TGTGCCAGCAGTTACGAGGGGAGGGGGGCCCCCAATGAGCAGTTCTTC. Its translation is CASSYEGRGAPNEQFF.

The rearrangement links TRBV5-1 to TRBJ2-1; D not certain. Germline values: CDR1 SGHRS, CDR2 YFSETQ. Trimming pared 6 bases from V and 7 bases from J, leaving 8 bases between. This CDR3 comprises 11 residues. CDR3 region: CASNFANEQFF. The CDR3 coding sequence is TGCGCCAGCAACTTTGCGAATGAGCAGTTCTTC.

The V gene is TRBV12-3 or TRBV12-4, the J gene TRBJ2-1, with D unclear. Trimming took off 4 bases at V and 10 bases at J, with 11 bases between the two ends. This CDR3 is 12 amino acids long. The CDR3 bases are TGTGCCAGCAGTTCCCTCGGACCGGAGCAGTTCTTC. It is translated as CASSSLGPEQFF.

This clonotype was seen a handful of times. The rearrangement uses TRBV6-1 and TRBJ1-1; maybe TRBD1 (5 bases). Germline CDR1 MNHNS, CDR2 SASEGT. The CDR3 loop spans 14 amino acids. V was cut by 5 bases and J by 6 bases, with 16 bases left in between. The CDR3 reads CASSHLGGGAEAFF. The CDR3 DNA follows: TGTGCCAGCAGTCACCTGGGGGGAGGTGCTGAAGCTTTCTTT.

Points on this clonotype: The junction differs from germline at one of its ends, possibly a read error. The CDR3 DNA is TGTACCAGCAGCTACCAGTCGGGACGAACTAATCAGCCCCAGCATTTT. It encodes CTSSYQSGRTNQPQHF. The chain links TRBV5-6 to TRBJ1-5; D is possibly TRBD1 (5 bases). CDR3 length: 16 amino acids. The V gene's germline CDR1 is SGHDT and CDR2 YYEEEE. The entire variable domain, with the rest obtained from reference TRBV5-6 and TRBJ1-5, is as follows: DAGVTQSPTHLIKTRGQQVTLRCSPKSGHDTVSWYQQALGQGPQFIFQYYEEEERQRGNFPDRFSGHQFPNYSSELNVNALLLGDSALYLCTSSYQSGRTNQPQHFGDGTRLSIL.

This sequence joins TRBV7-6 and TRBJ2-5; 7 nucleotides agree with TRBD1. The CDR3 runs to 13 residues. The V gene end was trimmed by 4 bases and the J gene end by 1 base; junction bases not matched to a gene: 0. CDR1 is SGHVS and CDR2 is FNYEAQ in the germline V gene. In nucleotides, the CDR3 is TGTGCCAGCAGCTGGGACAGCCAAGAGACCCAGTACTTC. This gives the protein CASSWDSQETQYF.

The chain is built from TRBV2 and TRBJ1-2, with D unresolved. V lost 4 bases and J lost 8, with 20 bases in between. The V gene's germline CDR1 is SNHLY and CDR2 FYNNEI. The CDR3 spans 15 residues. This CDR3 reads CASSASGRRTGGYTF. DNA of the CDR3: TGTGCCAGCAGTGCCTCTGGACGCAGGACGGGAGGCTACACCTTC.

The rearrangement links TRBV3-1 to TRBJ2-5; 7 bases fit TRBD2. The J call is doubtful: the DNA matches TRBJ2-7 better. The CDR3 totals 16 residues. The germline V gene encodes CDR1 LGHDT and CDR2 YNNKEL (reference sequence). The CDR3 DNA follows: TGTGCCAGCAGCCAAGAGGGAGGGCACGAAGCCTACGAGCAGTACTTC. This encodes CASSQEGGHEAYEQYF.

This clonotype came up many times. The chain couples TRBV7-2 to TRBJ1-4; TRBD1 might be the D (5 bases). The V end lost 2 bases, the J end lost 5 bases, and 9 bases lay between the germline ends. Germline V CDR1 and CDR2: SGHTA, FQGNSA. There are 14 residues in the CDR3. CDR3 loop: CASSLRGVNEKLFF. CDR3 coding DNA: TGTGCCAGCAGCTTAAGAGGGGTGAATGAAAAACTGTTTTTT.